One sample yielded the 18 T cell receptor beta chains listed below, sequenced in a study of graft-versus-host responses after intestinal transplantation. The protocol was immunoSEQ multiplex PCR, while the TCRdb copy is restricted to in-frame clones and leaves out a portion. In the table there are about 40,000 clones, 91% of which are singletons. Sequences were derived from PBMCs, sampled around 43 weeks after intestinal transplant. These receptors were collected from a human patient who received an intestinal transplant, so some T cells may come from the graft donor.

The gene calls are TRBV6-5 and TRBJ1-3, with a tentative D call TRBD1 (6 bases). This CDR3 comprises 16 residues. The germline CDR1 and CDR2 sequences are MNHEY and SVGAGI. Deletions cut 1 base from V and 4 bases from J, with 14 bases between. The CDR3 sequence: CASSYWQGLGGNTIYF. DNA of the CDR3: TGTGCCAGCAGTTACTGGCAGGGGCTAGGAGGAAACACCATATATTTT.

This chain joins TRBV19 and TRBJ1-3; D is possibly TRBD1 (6 bases). Germline V lookup: CDR1 LNHDA, CDR2 SQIVND (reference sequence). Trimming took 3 bases from V and 0 from J, leaving 15 bases between them. The CDR3 is 17 residues long. The chain's CDR3 is CASSMVQGPRSGNTIYF. The CDR3 DNA sequence: TGTGCCAGTAGTATGGTTCAGGGGCCCCGCTCTGGAAACACCATATATTTT. Based on the CDR3 plus reference TRBV19 and TRBJ1-3, the full variable domain is DGGITQSPKYLFRKEGQNVTLSCEQNLNHDAMYWYRQDPGQGLRLIYYSQIVNDFQKGDIAEGYSVSREKKESFPLTVTSAQKNPTAFYLCASSMVQGPRSGNTIYFGEGSWLTVV.

This rearrangement joins TRBV2 to TRBJ2-1; no clear D gene. V was trimmed by 6 bases and J by 4 bases, leaving 4 bases between them. Germline V gene sequence: CDR1 SNHLY, CDR2 FYNNEI. CDR3 length equals 11 residues. In DNA, the CDR3 is TGTGCCAGCAGCAAATACAATGAGCAGTTCTTC. Translated, it gives CASSKYNEQFF.

The chain recombines TRBV7-6 with TRBJ2-2; D remains unclear. Germline loops: CDR1 SGHVS, CDR2 FNYEAQ. The CDR3 spans 15 residues. Deletions cut 2 bases from V and 0 bases from J, with 7 bases between. CDR3 residues: CASSLPAANTGELFF. CDR3 in DNA: TGTGCCAGCAGCTTACCAGCAGCGAACACCGGGGAGCTGTTTTTT.

The chain recombines TRBV5-1 with TRBJ2-7; D is perhaps TRBD1 (6 bases). Germline assignment: CDR1 SGHRS and CDR2 YFSETQ. Trimming stripped 4 bases from V and 1 base from J, with 9 bases between. This CDR3 region has 13 residues. CDR3 loop: CASSRTVSYEQYF. The DNA of the CDR3 is TGCGCCAGCAGCCGGACAGTGTCCTACGAGCAGTACTTC.

V usage is TRBV9 and J usage is TRBJ1-3; maybe TRBD1 (5 bases). There are 14 residues in the CDR3. The V gene lost 3 bases and the J gene lost 0 bases, with 7 bases spanning the gap. Germline V CDR1 and CDR2: SGDLS, YYNGEE. CDR3 sequence reads: CASSAQGSGNTIYF. CDR3 coding DNA: TGTGCCAGCAGCGCCCAGGGCTCTGGAAACACCATATATTTT. Filled out from reference TRBV9 and TRBJ1-3, the complete variable domain reads DSGVTQTPKHLITATGQRVTLRCSPRSGDLSVYWYQQSLDQGLQFLIQYYNGEERAKGNILERFSAQQFPDLHSELNLSSLELGDSALYFCASSAQGSGNTIYFGEGSWLTVV.

This sequence joins TRBV25-1 and TRBJ2-5; D not certain. The CDR3 length is 16 residues. V lost 1 base to trimming and J lost 2 bases, with 14 bases between them. Germline V lookup: CDR1 MGHDK, CDR2 SYGVNS. DNA for the CDR3: TGTGCCAGCAGTGAATCTGGCAGAAAAACTCAAGAGACCCAGTACTTC. It yields the protein CASSESGRKTQETQYF.

The J gene is TRBJ2-7, the V gene TRBV28; tentatively, D is TRBD1 or TRBD2 (6 bases each). In germline, CDR1 is MDHEN, CDR2 SYDVKM. This CDR3 has 17 amino acids. V lost 8 bases, J lost 1 base, and 24 bases lay in between. CDR3 DNA: TGTGCCAGCGAGGGGGGCCTGGGGTCAGGGAGGTCCTACGAGCAGTACTTC. Translated: CASEGGLGSGRSYEQYF.

This rearrangement joins TRBV20-1 to TRBJ1-5; D is ambiguous. The CDR3 runs 10 residues. Germline V lookup: CDR1 DFQATT, CDR2 SNEGSKA (reference sequence). Trimming removed 2 bases at V and 9 bases at J, with 5 bases between. CDR3 amino acids: CSARWRPQHF. CDR3 sequence (DNA): TGCAGTGCTAGATGGAGGCCCCAGCATTTT.

V gene TRBV9 combines with J gene TRBJ1-4, with 10 bases matching TRBD1. The CDR3 extends over 14 amino acids. Germline V gene data show CDR1 as SGDLS and CDR2 as YYNGEE. V was pared by 7 bases and J by 3 bases, with 3 bases of the junction left unmatched. The CDR3 is CASGTGASNEKLFF. In DNA, the CDR3 is TGTGCCAGCGGGACAGGGGCTTCTAATGAAAAACTGTTTTTT.

The chain uses TRBV6-5 and TRBJ2-2; 12 bases are a match to TRBD2. The CDR3 contains 16 residues. J gave up 6 bases and V 2 bases, and 4 bases lay outside the gene matches. Germline CDR1 reads MNHEY; CDR2 reads SVGAGI. DNA for the CDR3: TGTGCCAGCAGTTACCCGCTAGCGGGAGGGCCCGGGGAGCTGTTTTTT. It specifies CASSYPLAGGPGELFF.

This clone was detected only a few times. The chain joins TRBV9 to TRBJ2-5; D possibly corresponds to TRBD1 (6 bases). With the DNA end fitting TRBJ2-7 better, the J assignment may be wrong. This CDR3 spans 14 amino acids. Germline V lookup: CDR1 SGDLS, CDR2 YYNGEE. CDR3 in DNA: TGTGCCAGCAGCGTGGGAGAGGGGGCCTACGAGCAGTACTTC. Translating gives CASSVGEGAYEQYF.

The rearrangement uses TRBV4-2 and TRBJ2-7; D ambiguous. This CDR3 spans 15 amino acids. Germline V gene lookup returns CDR1 LGHNA and CDR2 YNFKEQ. Trimming removed 0 bases at V and 3 bases at J, with 12 bases between. This chain's CDR3 is CASSQESSMLYEQYF. CDR3 nucleotides: TGTGCCAGCAGCCAAGAATCCAGTATGCTCTACGAGCAGTACTTC.

The chain uses TRBV11-2 and TRBJ2-7; 8 positions match TRBD1. Unmatched junction bases numbered 5, after V lost 5 bases and J lost 2 bases. The CDR3 sequence is 14 residues long. The germline gives CDR1 SGHAT, CDR2 FQNNGV. The CDR3 region is CASSPSGQAYEQYF. CDR3 bases: TGTGCCAGCAGCCCTTCGGGACAGGCCTACGAGCAGTACTTC.

CDR3 bases: TGTGCCAGCAGTGAAGGGGTGAATAGCAATCAGCCCCAGCATTTT. Its protein product is CASSEGVNSNQPQHF. V gene TRBV2 combines with J gene TRBJ1-5, with D uncertain. The CDR3 is made up of 15 amino acids. The germline V gene has CDR1 SNHLY and CDR2 FYNNEI. Trimming left V 1 base short and J 0 bases short, with 7 bases between.

This chain connects TRBV2 to TRBJ2-1; 8 positions agree with TRBD2. J was trimmed by 5 bases and V by 4 bases; bases with no gene match: 7. CDR3 length: 15 residues. Per germline, CDR1 SNHLY and CDR2 FYNNEI. CDR3 region: CASSVGLAGHNEQFF. In DNA, the CDR3 is TGTGCCAGCAGTGTAGGCCTAGCGGGCCACAATGAGCAGTTCTTC.

The chain employs TRBV28 and TRBJ1-6; D is uncertain. Germline V lookup: CDR1 MDHEN, CDR2 SYDVKM. Trimming left V 3 bases short and J 6 bases short, with 9 bases between. The CDR3 consists of 14 residues. In nucleotides, the CDR3 is TGTGCCAGCAGTTTGGCCGGATTTAATTCACCCCTCCACTTT. This sequence encodes CASSLAGFNSPLHF.

V is TRBV7-2 and J is TRBJ2-1, with TRBD2 matching over 7 bases. The CDR3 totals 15 residues. After removal of 8 bases from V and 1 base from J, the junction contained 8 bases not matched to a gene. CDR1 is SGHTA, CDR2 FQGNSA, per germline. CDR3 in amino acids: CASAGWGGSYNEQFF. The CDR3 DNA reads TGTGCCAGCGCCGGCTGGGGGGGATCCTACAATGAGCAGTTCTTC. The full variable domain, with the rest looked up from reference TRBV7-2 and TRBJ2-1, is GAGVSQSPSNKVTEKGKDVELRCDPISGHTALYWYRQSLGQGLEFLIYFQGNSAPDKSGLPSDRFSAERTGGSVSTLTIQRTQQEDSAVYLCASAGWGGSYNEQFFGPGTRLTVL.